One and the same sample provided the 16 T cell receptor beta chains below, sequenced in a study of cytomegalovirus exposure and HLA in healthy donors. With 60 Vbeta and 13 Jbeta primers, the PCR was carried out. Only in-frame clones appear in the TCRdb table, and some are missing; sequencing was by immunoSEQ multiplex PCR. The table shows about 160,000 clones, with roughly 85% occurring only once. The source material was PBMCs. These receptors all stem from a middle-aged man in good health and CMV-seronegative.

The CDR3 sequence is CASSPPVSGLASTGELFF. The CDR3 DNA sequence: TGTGCCAGCTCACCACCTGTTTCGGGACTAGCGAGCACCGGGGAGCTGTTTTTT. The rearrangement links TRBV18 to TRBJ2-2, with 10 bases identical to TRBD2. The CDR3 is made up of 18 amino acids. The trim removed 0 bases at V and 4 bases at J, leaving 8 bases unmatched. Germline V lookup: CDR1 KGHSH, CDR2 LQKENI. Based on the CDR3 plus reference TRBV18 and TRBJ2-2, the full variable domain is NAGVMQNPRHLVRRRGQEARLRCSPMKGHSHVYWYRQLPEEGLKFMVYLQKENIIDESGMPKERFSAEFPKEGPSILRIQQVVRGDSAAYFCASSPPVSGLASTGELFFGEGSRLTVL.

This clone occurred a few times. This chain connects TRBV19 to TRBJ2-7, with D perhaps matching TRBD2 (7 bases). This CDR3 region has 15 residues. Germline loops: CDR1 LNHDA, CDR2 SQIVND (reference sequence). V lost 6 bases and J lost 1, with 16 bases in between. CDR3 bases: TGTGCCAGTAGACCAGGGGTAGCGGGTTCCTACGAGCAGTACTTC. It specifies CASRPGVAGSYEQYF.

This clone occurred once. One end of the junction fails to match germline, which may point to a read error. The chain combines TRBV5-1 with TRBJ2-4; perhaps TRBD1 as D (5 bases). This CDR3 region has 15 residues. CDR1 is SGHRS and CDR2 is YFSETQ in the germline V gene. CDR3 loop: CASSFSGVGENSQYF. CDR3 DNA: TGCGCCAGCAGCTTTTCGGGTGTAGGGGAAAACAGTCAGTACTTC.

This chain joins TRBV19 and TRBJ1-1; D not certain. CDR3 length: 15 amino acids. V was trimmed by 3 bases and J by 3 bases, leaving 14 bases between them. CDR1 and CDR2 (germline): LNHDA, SQIVND (reference sequence). CDR3 loop: CASSMWSTGDTEAFF. CDR3 nucleotides: TGTGCCAGTAGTATGTGGTCCACCGGGGACACTGAAGCTTTCTTT.

This chain links TRBV2 with TRBJ1-1; 7 bases agree with TRBD1. Germline CDR1 SNHLY, CDR2 FYNNEI. The trim removed 5 bases at V and 0 bases at J, leaving 6 bases unmatched. This CDR3 spans 15 amino acids. The CDR3 sequence: CASSIRQGLNTEAFF. CDR3 sequence (DNA): TGTGCCAGCAGTATCCGACAGGGACTGAACACTGAAGCTTTCTTT.

The chain links TRBV27 to TRBJ2-3; TRBD2 might be the D (5 bases). Germline V gene sequence: CDR1 MNHEY, CDR2 SMNVEV (reference sequence). V was trimmed by 4 bases and J by 8 bases, leaving 13 bases between them. This CDR3 spans 13 amino acids. This CDR3 reads CASSSSGLGTQYF. The CDR3 DNA reads TGTGCCAGCAGTTCTTCTGGACTGGGTACGCAGTATTTT.

This clone appeared a few times. The V gene is TRBV28, the J gene TRBJ2-7; D is possibly TRBD2 (5 bases). V was shortened by 2 bases and J by 7 bases, with 12 bases between the two germline ends. The CDR3 consists of 13 residues. The germline CDR1 and CDR2 sequences are MDHEN and SYDVKM. Here the CDR3 reads CASSLLVSGEQYF. In nucleotides, the CDR3 is TGTGCCAGCAGTTTACTTGTTTCGGGAGAGCAGTACTTC. Drawing the rest from reference TRBV28 and TRBJ2-7, the complete variable domain is DVKVTQSSRYLVKRTGEKVFLECVQDMDHENMFWYRQDPGLGLRLIYFSYDVKMKEKGDIPEGYSVSREKKERFSLILESASTNQTSMYLCASSLLVSGEQYFGPGTRLTVT.

The chain uses TRBV10-3 and TRBJ1-5, with a possible D match to TRBD1 (6 bases). The CDR3 totals 13 residues. The V end was cut by 6 bases, the J end by 4 bases, with 10 bases between. Germline V gene lookup returns CDR1 ENHRY and CDR2 SYGVKD. The CDR3 loop is CAIRTGRNQPQHF. The CDR3 DNA is TGTGCCATCAGGACAGGACGAAATCAGCCCCAGCATTTT.

There are a few counts of this clone. DNA of the CDR3: TGTGCCAGCACGAAGAGGGAGGGACCGGCTGGGGCCAACGTCCTGACTTTC. Encoded protein: CASTKREGPAGANVLTF. The V and J genes are TRBV27 and TRBJ2-6, with 7 bases matching TRBD2. The germline V gene encodes CDR1 MNHEY and CDR2 SMNVEV (reference sequence). The trim removed 7 bases at V and 2 bases at J, leaving 11 bases unmatched. The CDR3 consists of 17 residues. The complete variable domain, with remaining parts taken from reference TRBV27 and TRBJ2-6, reads EAQVTQNPRYLITVTGKKLTVTCSQNMNHEYMSWYRQDPGLGLRQIYYSMNVEVTDKGDVPEGYKVSRKEKRNFPLILESPSPNQTSLYFCASTKREGPAGANVLTFGAGSRLTVL.

For the CDR3, the DNA is TGTGCCAGCAGTTACTCGATTGAGGAAGTGAATGTAGAAGCTTTCTTT. Translated: CASSYSIEEVNVEAFF. This rearrangement joins TRBV6-5 to TRBJ1-1; D uncertain. The V gene lost 0 bases and the J gene lost 8 bases, with 19 bases spanning the gap. This CDR3 region has 16 residues. Germline V gene lookup returns CDR1 MNHEY and CDR2 SVGAGI.

This chain joins TRBV5-1 and TRBJ2-3; the match to TRBD1 covers 8 bases. The V segment lost 5 bases and the J segment 0 bases; nucleotides outside the gene matches: 8. Germline V gene lookup returns CDR1 SGHRS and CDR2 YFSETQ. This CDR3 has 16 amino acids. Here the CDR3 reads CASRVPRGPSTDTQYF. The CDR3 nucleotides are TGCGCCAGCAGGGTACCCAGGGGGCCGAGCACAGATACGCAGTATTTT.

This chain uses TRBV7-9 with TRBJ2-2, with D tentatively TRBD2 (5 bases). CDR3 size: 17 residues. Trimming pared 1 base from V and 4 bases from J, leaving 16 bases between. The germline gives CDR1 SEHNR, CDR2 FQNEAQ (reference sequence). The CDR3 nucleotides read TGTGCCAGCAGCTTAGTATTATCGGGATTGGTCACCGGGGAGCTGTTTTTT. It specifies CASSLVLSGLVTGELFF.

This rearrangement joins TRBV6-5 to TRBJ2-7, with D possibly being TRBD1 (6 bases). Germline assignment: CDR1 MNHEY and CDR2 SVGAGI. This CDR3 region has 13 residues. V shed 5 bases and J shed 3 bases, with 11 bases lying between them. The CDR3, as DNA: TGTGCCAGCAGTCCCGACAGGCTCTACGAGCAGTACTTC. Translated, it gives CASSPDRLYEQYF.

The chain combines TRBV11-3 with TRBJ2-5; unclear D gene. V lost 3 bases and J lost 1, with 6 bases in between. The CDR3 loop spans 13 amino acids. Germline V gene lookup returns CDR1 SGHNT and CDR2 YENEEA. Here the CDR3 reads CASSFPGQETQYF. In nucleotides, the CDR3 is TGTGCCAGCAGCTTCCCGGGCCAAGAGACCCAGTACTTC.

V and J are TRBV28 and TRBJ2-5; 7 bases match TRBD2. Germline CDR1 and CDR2: MDHEN and SYDVKM. V dropped 7 bases and J dropped 2; count of bases not matched to a gene: 19. This CDR3 has 18 amino acids. The CDR3, as DNA: TGTGCCAGCACCGATCCAAGGGAGTCGGGAGGCCTTCAAGAGACCCAGTACTTC. Protein: CASTDPRESGGLQETQYF. The variable domain in full, with the rest retrieved from reference TRBV28 and TRBJ2-5, is DVKVTQSSRYLVKRTGEKVFLECVQDMDHENMFWYRQDPGLGLRLIYFSYDVKMKEKGDIPEGYSVSREKKERFSLILESASTNQTSMYLCASTDPRESGGLQETQYFGPGTRLLVL.

The chain employs TRBV5-1 and TRBJ2-7; 8 positions match TRBD1. Germline V lookup: CDR1 SGHRS, CDR2 YFSETQ. The V gene end was trimmed by 0 bases and the J gene end by 2 bases; junction bases not matched to a gene: 13. The CDR3 covers 18 residues. The CDR3, as DNA: TGCGCCAGCAGCTTGGGGCGCCCCTCCGGGACAGGCCCCTACGAGCAGTACTTC. It encodes CASSLGRPSGTGPYEQYF.